Sequencing of this TCR beta chain was carried out in a study of T cell changes during pregnancy in multiple sclerosis. The CDR3 is made up of 13 amino acids. The V segment lost 8 bases and the J segment 6 bases; nucleotides outside the gene matches: 12. Looked up from germline, CDR1 is SQVTM and CDR2 is ANQGSEA. Method: immunoSEQ multiplex PCR; TCRdb's copy keeps in-frame clones and lacks some. Seen here are some 18,000 clones, 85% to 90% observed once, and the top ten hold approximately 12%. The material was CD8+ T cells from peripheral blood mononuclear cells, obtained in the third trimester of pregnancy. The chain combines TRBV29-1 with TRBJ1-1; 7 bases line up with TRBD1. This sequence originates from a female donor in good health, enrolled as a control in a pregnancy study. The CDR3 loop reads CSFYWAGGSEAFF. CDR3 DNA sequence: TGCAGCTTTTACTGGGCAGGGGGATCTGAAGCTTTCTTT.